In this sample, the clone carrying this T cell receptor (beta chain) turned up a few times. The CDR3 sequence is 13 residues long. CDR1 and CDR2 from the germline V gene are KGHSH and LQKENI. Trimming stripped 2 bases from V and 2 bases from J, with 7 bases between. These data originate in a study of beta chain features in type 1 diabetes. Sequenced material consisted of expressed TCRB transcripts (all of the isolated RNA was reverse transcribed). The protocol was immunoSEQ multiplex PCR, while the TCRdb copy is restricted to in-frame clones and leaves out a portion. The profile shows around 450,000 clones, about an eighth of them singletons.

The receptor's source is a woman under 30 in good health. The chain recombines TRBV18 with TRBJ2-7; D uncertain. Sequences were obtained from naive CD4+ T cells from blood. The chain's CDR3 is CASSPADAYEQYF. The CDR3 region has the DNA TGTGCCAGCTCACCAGCTGACGCCTACGAGCAGTACTTC.